The source of this TCR beta chain is a study of T cells after yellow fever vaccination. In the case of this clonotype: The antigen remains unidentified.

This CDR3 region has 20 residues. Germline trimming cut 0 bases from V and 0 bases from J; bases unmatched to any gene: 15. The germline V gene has CDR1 LGHNA and CDR2 YSLEER. Overall study findings and caveats: It was the secondary response that reached its peak faster, day 5 versus 15, but it was weaker. The CD4 compartment and the CD8 compartment contained a small share of clonotypes in common. The study noted that FACS-sorted repertoires could contain abundant clonotypes contaminating from the bulk population.

TCRdb ran MiXCR on the 5' RACE reads and lists one entry per CDR3 protein. The sample shows 450,000 to 550,000 distinct CDR3 sequences, 21% of them seen only once. The gene calls are TRBV4-3 and TRBJ2-7; 9 bases map to TRBD1. This TCR came from a young man who received the YFV17D yellow fever vaccine. The sample consisted of PBMCs, taken about 20 days after the first yellow fever vaccination. The CDR3 DNA reads TGCGCCAGCAGCCAAGAAGTCCGACAGGGGGTTATCCGTCCCTCCTACGAGCAGTACTTC. This encodes CASSQEVRQGVIRPSYEQYF.